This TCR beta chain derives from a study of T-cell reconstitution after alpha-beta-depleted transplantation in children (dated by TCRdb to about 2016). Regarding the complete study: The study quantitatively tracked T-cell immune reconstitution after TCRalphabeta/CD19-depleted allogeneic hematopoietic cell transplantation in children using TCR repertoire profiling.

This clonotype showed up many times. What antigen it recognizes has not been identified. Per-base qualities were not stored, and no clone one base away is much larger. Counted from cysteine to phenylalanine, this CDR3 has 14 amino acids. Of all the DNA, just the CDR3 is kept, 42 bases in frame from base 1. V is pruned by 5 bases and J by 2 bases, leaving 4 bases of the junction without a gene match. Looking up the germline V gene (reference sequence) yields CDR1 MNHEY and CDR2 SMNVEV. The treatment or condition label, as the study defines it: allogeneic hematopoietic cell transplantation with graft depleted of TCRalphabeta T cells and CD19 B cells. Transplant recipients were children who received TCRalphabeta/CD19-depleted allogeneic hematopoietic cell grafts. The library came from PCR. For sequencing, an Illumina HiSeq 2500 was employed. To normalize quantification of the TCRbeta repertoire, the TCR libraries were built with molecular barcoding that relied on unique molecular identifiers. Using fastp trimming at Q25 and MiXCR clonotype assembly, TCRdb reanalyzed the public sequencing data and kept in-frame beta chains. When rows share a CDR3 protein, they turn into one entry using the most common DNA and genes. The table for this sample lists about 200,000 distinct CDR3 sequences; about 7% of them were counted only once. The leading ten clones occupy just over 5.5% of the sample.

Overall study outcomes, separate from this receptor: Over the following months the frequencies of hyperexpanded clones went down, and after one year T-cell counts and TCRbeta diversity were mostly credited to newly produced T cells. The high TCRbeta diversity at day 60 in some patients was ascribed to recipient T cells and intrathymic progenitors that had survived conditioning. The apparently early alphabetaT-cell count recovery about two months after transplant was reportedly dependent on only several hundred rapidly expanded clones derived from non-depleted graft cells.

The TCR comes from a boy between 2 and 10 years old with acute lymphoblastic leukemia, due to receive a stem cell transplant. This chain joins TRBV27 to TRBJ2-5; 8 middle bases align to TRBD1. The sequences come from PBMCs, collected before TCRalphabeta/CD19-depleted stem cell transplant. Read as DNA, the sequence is TGTGCCAGCAGTCCGTGGACAGGGCAAGAGACCCAGTACTTC. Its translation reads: CASSPWTGQETQYF.